This T cell receptor beta chain was observed in a study of regulatory T cells in long-lasting Graves disease. Overall study: With positive TSH receptor antibodies and over 5 years of antithyroid drugs, Graves' disease was considered persistent.

With regard to this clonotype: No antigen is known for it.

CDR3-region Arm-PCR and iRepertoire HTBI primers produced the TCR beta libraries. How the authors handled the data: Sample data revealed approximately 56 TRBV and 12 to 15 TRBJ segments. MiXCR was run by TCRdb on the multiplex PCR reads, yielding one entry per CDR3 protein. Here the V and J calls rest on TCRdb's processing, not on the authors' analysis. This sample has some 470,000 distinct CDR3 sequences, with 20% to 25% found just once. Regarding the study as a whole: Whereas 950 to 1,000 public clonotypes were shared by new patients, persistent patients shared more, at about 2,500.

Time point meaning: persistent/refractory GD, antithyroid drugs over 5 years with positive TRAb. From PBMCs, RNA was extracted and then used to make the TCR library. As a group, patients came from one endocrinology department in Xi'an, China. The sequences come from peripheral blood mononuclear cells (PBMCs), collected when the disease was refractory, from a patient treated with antithyroid drugs. The receptor was derived from a female donor with Graves disease.

CDR3 in DNA: TGTGCCAGCAGCTTAGGGACCGCTGTCGATGGCTACACCTTC. It is translated as CASSLGTAVDGYTF. The V call is TRBV5-6, the J call TRBJ1-2; D may be TRBD1 (5 bases). Trimming stripped 2 bases from V and 6 bases from J, with 14 bases between. This CDR3 comprises 14 residues. Germline CDR1 reads SGHDT; CDR2 reads YYEEEE.